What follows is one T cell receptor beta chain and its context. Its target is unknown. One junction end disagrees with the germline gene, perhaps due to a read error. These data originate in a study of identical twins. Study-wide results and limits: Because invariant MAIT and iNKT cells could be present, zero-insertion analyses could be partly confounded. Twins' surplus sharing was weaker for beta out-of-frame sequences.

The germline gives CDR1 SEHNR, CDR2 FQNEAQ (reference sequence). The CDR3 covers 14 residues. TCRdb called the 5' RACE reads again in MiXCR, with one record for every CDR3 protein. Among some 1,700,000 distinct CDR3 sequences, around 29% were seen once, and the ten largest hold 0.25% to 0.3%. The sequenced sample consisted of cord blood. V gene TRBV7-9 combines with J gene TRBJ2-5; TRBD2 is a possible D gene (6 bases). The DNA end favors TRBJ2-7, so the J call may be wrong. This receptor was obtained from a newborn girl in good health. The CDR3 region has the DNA TGTACCAGCAGCTCCATTGGGACTGTCTACGAGCAGTACTTC. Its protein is CTSSSIGTVYEQYF.